This T cell receptor (beta chain) was found in a study of T cell repertoires in cytomegalovirus infection. This clonotype was counted ten times or more. What it binds is not known. TCRdb re-called the reads with MiXCR, one entry per CDR3 protein. Of about half a million distinct CDR3 sequences in the sample, about 39% are singletons; the top ten hold around two fifths. Looked up from germline, CDR1 is SGHTA and CDR2 is FQGNSA. The CDR3 loop spans 14 amino acids. The V end was cut by 5 bases, the J end by 1 base, with 11 bases between. The receptor comes from a human donor in good health (CMV status not recorded). Some clones in this sample may be carry-over from other donors' samples. The gene calls are TRBV7-2 and TRBJ2-5; no clear D gene. The sequenced sample was cultured PBMCs, obtained from culture after CMV antigen stimulation. The CDR3 region has the DNA TGTGCCAGCAGCGTGGGCCTGGGCCAAGAGACCCAGTACTTC. Translated: CASSVGLGQETQYF.